This T cell receptor beta chain comes out of a study of patients and donors after allogeneic stem cell transplantation. In this sample, this clonotype turned up a few times. One entry per CDR3 protein results from TCRdb running MiXCR on the RT-PCR reads. The top ten hold around 35% of the sample, which has 150,000 to 250,000 distinct CDR3 sequences, 41% seen once. This CDR3 is built from 14 residues. The V and J ends lost 6 bases and 10 bases respectively, with 18 bases between them. The origin of this receptor is a human donor who was either an allogeneic HSCT recipient or a stem cell or donor lymphocyte infusion donor (not recorded which). It is not recorded whose cells these are; they may come from a transplant donor. The V and J genes are TRBV12-3 or TRBV12-4 and TRBJ1-4; D unresolved. The sequencing input was blood, either unsorted or a sorted T cell fraction (not recorded which). In nucleotides, the CDR3 is TGTGCCAGCAGCCCCTCGGGTCACGTCCGAAAACTGTTTTTT. This encodes CASSPSGHVRKLFF.